This TCR beta chain appears in the sequencing data of a study of response to subunit inactivated influenza vaccine (dated by TCRdb to 2016 to 2018). Regarding the study in general: To follow how T cells responded to a trivalent subunit inactivated influenza vaccine, the researchers relied on deep quantitative profiling of the T cell receptor repertoire. Study-wide conclusions, independent of this receptor: The authors proposed that each seasonal influenza vaccination may bring in only a limited number of new T cells.

On this clonotype: Its antigen is still unknown. It has no much larger one-base neighbor in the sample; base qualities were not kept.

From its cysteine to its phenylalanine, the CDR3 spans 14 amino acids. The DNA shown is the 42-base CDR3, in frame from base 1. The germline V gene encodes CDR1 DFQATT and CDR2 SNEGSKA (reference sequence). The junction carries 13 bases between V and J, which are trimmed by 3 bases and 1 base respectively. To prepare the library, RT-PCR was applied. Sequencer: Illumina HiSeq 2500. TCRdb reprocessing: public reads trimmed at Q25 with fastp, clones called with MiXCR, in-frame beta chains kept. Rows matching on CDR3 protein sequence are summarized as one entry with the most common DNA and genes. Across this sample there are about 650,000 distinct CDR3 sequences, with around 15% seen only once. The ten largest clones take up approximately 7.6% of the sample.

The chain employs TRBV20-1 and TRBJ2-7; TRBD1 could be the D gene, as 5 bases match. The TCR originated in a man aged 50-59 years who received an inactivated influenza vaccine. Donor details come from another sample of the same person, matched by shared clones. The specimen was PBMCs from blood, collected 14 days before vaccination. In nucleotide form, the sequence is TGCAGTGCTAGCCGCAGGGCTAGATCCTACGAGCAGTACTTC. Its translation is CSASRRARSYEQYF.